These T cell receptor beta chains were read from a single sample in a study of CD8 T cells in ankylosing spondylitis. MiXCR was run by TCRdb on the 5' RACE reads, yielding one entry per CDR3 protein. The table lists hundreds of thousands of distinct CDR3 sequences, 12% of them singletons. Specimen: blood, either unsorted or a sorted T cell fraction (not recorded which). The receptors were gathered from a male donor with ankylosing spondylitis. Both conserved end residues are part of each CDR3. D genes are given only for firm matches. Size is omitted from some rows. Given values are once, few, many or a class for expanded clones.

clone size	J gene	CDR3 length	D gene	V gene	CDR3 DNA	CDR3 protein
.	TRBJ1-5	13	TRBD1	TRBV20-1	TGCAGTGCCCCGCAGGGGGCAGGTCAGCCCCAGCATTTT	CSAPQGAGQPQHF
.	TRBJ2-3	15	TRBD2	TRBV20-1	TGCAGTGCCAGAGGGACTAGCGGAGCAGGGGATACGCAGTATTTT	CSARGTSGAGDTQYF
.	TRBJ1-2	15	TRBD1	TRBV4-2	TGTGCCAGCAGTTACAGGACAGGGAATAACTATGGCTACACCTTC	CASSYRTGNNYGYTF
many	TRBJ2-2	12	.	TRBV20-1	TGCGGTTCGACAGCGAACACCGGGGAGCTGTTTTTT	CGSTANTGELFF
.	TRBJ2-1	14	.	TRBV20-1	TGCAGTGCTAGACGTGGGCTAACCTACAATGAGCAGTTCTTC	CSARRGLTYNEQFF
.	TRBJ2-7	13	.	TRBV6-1	TGTGCCAGCAGTAGCCAGGCAGCCTACGAGCAGTACTTC	CASSSQAAYEQYF
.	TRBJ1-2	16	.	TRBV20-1	TGCAGTGCTAGGGCGGCAACACAGATGGGGGTAGATGGCTACACCTTC	CSARAATQMGVDGYTF
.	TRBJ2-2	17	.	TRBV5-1	TGCGCCAGCAGCGACCGGGACTCAGTCAGAGGCACCGGGGAGCTGTTTTTT	CASSDRDSVRGTGELFF
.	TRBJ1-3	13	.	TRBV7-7	TGTGCTAGCAGCCCCAACCTCGGAAACACCATATATTTT	CASSPNLGNTIYF
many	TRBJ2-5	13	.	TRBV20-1	TGCAGTGCTAGATCTTCTACGGAAGAGACCCAGTACTTC	CSARSSTEETQYF
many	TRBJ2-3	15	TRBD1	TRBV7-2	TGTGCCAGCAGACTCAGGGGGCGTGGCACAGATACGCAGTATTTT	CASRLRGRGTDTQYF
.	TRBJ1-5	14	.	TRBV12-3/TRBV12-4	TGTGCCAGCAGTGACCGGGCCCGGAATCAGCCCCAGCATTTT	CASSDRARNQPQHF
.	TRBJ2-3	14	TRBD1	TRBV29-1	TGCAGCGCTGACCTGACAGGGGGCACAGATACGCAGTATTTT	CSADLTGGTDTQYF
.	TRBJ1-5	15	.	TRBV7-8	TGTGCCAGCAGCTTATTGTGGCAGAGCAATCAGCCCCAGCATTTT	CASSLLWQSNQPQHF
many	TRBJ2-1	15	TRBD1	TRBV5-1	TGCGCCAGCAGCCGGACAGGGGACGCCTACAATGAGCAGTTCTTC	CASSRTGDAYNEQFF
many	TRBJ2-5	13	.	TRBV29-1	TGCAGCGCCCTAAGGGGAGGAAGCGAGACCCAGTACTTC	CSALRGGSETQYF
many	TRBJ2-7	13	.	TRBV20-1	TGCAGTGCTAGCCGGGACGCGAATTACGAGCAGTACTTC	CSASRDANYEQYF
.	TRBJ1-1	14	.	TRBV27	TGTGCCAGCAGTTTATCGGGGCCTGGGGCTGAAGCTTTCTTT	CASSLSGPGAEAFF
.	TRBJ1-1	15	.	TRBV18	TGTGCCAGCTCCCCCTTAAGACTCACGAACACTGAAGCTTTCTTT	CASSPLRLTNTEAFF
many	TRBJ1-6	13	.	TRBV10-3	TGTGCCATCAGTGAGGGGTATAATTCACCCCTCCACTTT	CAISEGYNSPLHF
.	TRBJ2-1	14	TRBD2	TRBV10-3	TGTGCCACCAGCTTAGCGGGAGGGCCCTATGAGCAGTTCTTC	CATSLAGGPYEQFF
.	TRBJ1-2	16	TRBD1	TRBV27	TGTGCCAGCAGCCCCGGGACAGGGGTTTACCCAGTGGGCTACACCTTC	CASSPGTGVYPVGYTF
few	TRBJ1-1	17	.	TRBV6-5	TGTGCCAGCAGTTACTCGGGTCAGGGATGGGTTAGGACTGAAGCTTTCTTT	CASSYSGQGWVRTEAFF